This T cell receptor (beta chain) appears in the sequencing data of a study of OX40 agonist ivuxolimab in advanced cancers. Clones were sequenced by immunoSEQ multiplex PCR, and TCRdb holds only the in-frame ones, with some missing. The sample lists tens of thousands of clones; around 80% were seen once. The CDR3 has 13 residues. In germline, CDR1 is LGHNA, CDR2 YSLEER. Trimming pared 2 bases from V and 5 bases from J, leaving 8 bases between. The chain couples TRBV4-3 to TRBJ2-3; D might be TRBD1 (6 bases). This TCR derives from an adult with an advanced solid tumor such as melanoma, head and neck, liver or kidney cancer. The sample consisted of CD4+ or CD8+ T cells sorted from blood, taken in a trial of the OX40 agonist ivuxolimab. CDR3: CASSQLGGDTQYF. CDR3 DNA sequence: TGCGCCAGCAGCCAATTAGGGGGAGATACGCAGTATTTT.